The TCR beta chain under discussion was sequenced for a study of T-cell reconstitution after alpha-beta-depleted transplantation in children. Preparing the TCRbeta library involved the use of unique molecular identifiers. TCRdb called the PCR reads again in MiXCR, with one record for every CDR3 protein. Counted here are approximately 510,000 distinct CDR3 sequences, around 20% occurring once; the ten biggest clones make up 2.5% to 3.5%. V gave up 5 bases and J gave up 2 bases, with 16 bases separating them. This CDR3 has 16 residues. Germline loops: CDR1 SEHNR, CDR2 FQNEAQ (reference sequence). The chain has TRBV7-9 and TRBJ2-1; D is tentatively TRBD1 or TRBD2 (6 bases each). Material: PBMCs from the stem cell graft donor, obtained from the stem cell graft. The receptor's source is a human donor who donated a stem cell graft to a child with acute lymphoblastic leukemia. The CDR3 DNA reads TGTGCCAGCAGCGCCAATGGGGGGCCTGCCTACAATGAGCAGTTCTTC. Translated, it gives CASSANGGPAYNEQFF.